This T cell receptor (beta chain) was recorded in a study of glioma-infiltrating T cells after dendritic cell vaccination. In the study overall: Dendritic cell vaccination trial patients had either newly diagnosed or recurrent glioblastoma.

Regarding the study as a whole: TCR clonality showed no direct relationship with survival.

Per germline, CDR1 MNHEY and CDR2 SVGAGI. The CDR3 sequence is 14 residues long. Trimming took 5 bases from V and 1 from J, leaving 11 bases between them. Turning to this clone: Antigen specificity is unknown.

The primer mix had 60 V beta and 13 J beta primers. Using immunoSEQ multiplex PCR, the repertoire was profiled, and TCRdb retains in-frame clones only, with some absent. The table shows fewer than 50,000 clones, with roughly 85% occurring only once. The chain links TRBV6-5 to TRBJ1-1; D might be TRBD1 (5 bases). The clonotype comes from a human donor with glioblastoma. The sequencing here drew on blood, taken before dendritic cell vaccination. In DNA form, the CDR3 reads TGTGCCAGCAGTCGCGGGGCTAGGAACACTGAAGCTTTCTTT. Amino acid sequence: CASSRGARNTEAFF.